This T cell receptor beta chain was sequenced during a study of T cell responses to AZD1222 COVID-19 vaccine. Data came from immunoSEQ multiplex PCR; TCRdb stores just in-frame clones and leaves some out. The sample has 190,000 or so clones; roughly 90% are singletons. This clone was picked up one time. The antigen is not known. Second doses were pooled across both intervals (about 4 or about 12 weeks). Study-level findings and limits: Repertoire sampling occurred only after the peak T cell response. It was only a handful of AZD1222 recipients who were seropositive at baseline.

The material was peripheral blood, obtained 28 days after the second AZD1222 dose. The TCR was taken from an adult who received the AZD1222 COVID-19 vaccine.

CDR3 coding DNA: TGTGCCAGCACCTTCGACAGGGGGAACACTGAAGCTTTCTTT. This gives the protein CASTFDRGNTEAFF. The V gene is TRBV28, the J gene TRBJ1-1; TRBD1 agrees at 8 bases. With V trimmed by 7 bases and J by 1 base, 5 bases remained unmatched. Germline CDR1 and CDR2: MDHEN and SYDVKM. The CDR3 spans 14 residues.